This TCR beta chain was sequenced for a study of beta chain features in type 1 diabetes. Note on this clone: Its antigen is as yet unknown.

The study's findings and limits: The naive, central memory and Treg TCRB repertoires showed an apparent similarity that was greater among patients than among healthy donors. Among all four CD4+ subsets, Type 1 diabetes patients had TCRB CDR3s that were moderately but significantly shorter.

The isolated RNA, all of it, was reverse transcribed, so expressed TCRB transcripts were what got sequenced. Profiled with immunoSEQ multiplex PCR; TCRdb holds only in-frame clones, not every one. The sample comprises hundreds of thousands of clones, roughly 13% of which are singletons, and less than 0.04% rests with the top ten. The origin of this receptor is a man aged 18 to 30 with type 1 diabetes. Input material: naive CD4+ T cells from blood.

CDR3 in amino acids: CSVVGTGTYEQYF. The CDR3 DNA sequence: TGCAGCGTTGTGGGGACAGGGACCTACGAGCAGTACTTC. This rearrangement joins TRBV29-1 to TRBJ2-7; 9 positions match TRBD1. The CDR3 is 13 amino acids. In germline, CDR1 is SQVTM, CDR2 ANQGSEA. The ends lost 4 bases at V and 2 bases at J; junction bases unmatched: 3.